This T cell receptor (beta chain) was identified in a study of T cell changes during pregnancy in multiple sclerosis. Here immunoSEQ multiplex PCR was the method, and the copy in TCRdb shows in-frame clones only, minus some. The table includes 95,000 to 110,000 clones, 92% detected once. Germline V gene sequence: CDR1 ENHRY, CDR2 SYGVKD. The J segment lost 4 bases and the V segment lost 7 bases, leaving 9 bases of the junction unmatched. There are 14 residues in the CDR3. This chain connects TRBV10-3 to TRBJ1-2; TRBD1 aligns across 7 bases. Sequenced here: peripheral blood, sampled after pregnancy. The receptor was derived from a female donor with multiple sclerosis, enrolled in a pregnancy study. The CDR3 DNA reads TGTGCCATCACAGAGAACAGGGGAACCTATGGCTACACCTTC. This codes for CAITENRGTYGYTF.